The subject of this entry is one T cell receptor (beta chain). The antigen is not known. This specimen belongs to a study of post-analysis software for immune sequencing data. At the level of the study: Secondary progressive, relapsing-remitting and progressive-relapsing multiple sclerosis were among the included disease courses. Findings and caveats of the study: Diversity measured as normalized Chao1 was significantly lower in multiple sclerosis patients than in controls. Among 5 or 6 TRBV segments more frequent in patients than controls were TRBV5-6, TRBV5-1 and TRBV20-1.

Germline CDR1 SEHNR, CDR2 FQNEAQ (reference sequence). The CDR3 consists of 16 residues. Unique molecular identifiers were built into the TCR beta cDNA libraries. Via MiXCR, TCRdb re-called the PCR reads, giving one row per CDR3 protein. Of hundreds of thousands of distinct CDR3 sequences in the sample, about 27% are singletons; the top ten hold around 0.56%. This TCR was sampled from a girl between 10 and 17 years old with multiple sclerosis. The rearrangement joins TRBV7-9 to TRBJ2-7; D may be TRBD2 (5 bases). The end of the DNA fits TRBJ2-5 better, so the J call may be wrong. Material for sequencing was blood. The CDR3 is CASSTRPVVSVKTQYF. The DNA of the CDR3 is TGTGCCAGCAGCACCCGGCCGGTGGTTAGCGTAAAGACCCAGTACTTC.